What follows are 5 T cell receptor beta chains derived from one specimen sequenced in a study of cytomegalovirus exposure and HLA in healthy donors (dated by TCRdb to 2017 to 2019). Libraries were built with the immunoSEQ multiplex PCR assay. Imported from immuneACCESS, the table was reduced by TCRdb to in-frame sequences with V and J called. These copies leave out some clones; in studies compared against another copy, an unresolved V gene accounts for under half, and the cause of the remainder is not known. This sample comprises some 150,000 clones, more than 70% of them detected only once. The ten largest clones take up 2.5% to 3.5% of the sample. The specimen sequenced was PBMCs. The receptors stem from a man aged 18 to 29 in good health and CMV-seronegative.

CDR3 loop: CASSSAAYEQYF. The CDR3 region has the DNA TGTGCCAGCAGTTCCGCAGCCTACGAGCAGTACTTC. The chain carries TRBV6-5 and TRBJ2-7; D gene uncertain. The germline V and J ends were trimmed by 4 bases and 2 bases, with 6 bases remaining between them. From germline, CDR1 is MNHEY and CDR2 SVGAGI. This CDR3 contains 12 residues.

The V gene is TRBV12-2, the J gene TRBJ2-7; the listed D gene, TRBD2, was not tested against the DNA. TRBV12-2 is annotated as a pseudogene. This CDR3 is 14 amino acids long. The CDR3, as DNA: TGTGCAAGTCCTCTCCCGGGGAGGGGTGGCGAGCAGTACGTC. This encodes CASPLPGRGGEQYV.

This chain connects TRBV7-9 to TRBJ1-2; D is uncertain. V was shortened by 5 bases and J by 4 bases, with 8 bases between the two germline ends. Germline lookup yields CDR1 SEHNR and CDR2 FQNEAQ (reference sequence). The CDR3 runs to 12 residues. In DNA, the CDR3 is TGTGCCAGCAGCCTATCCTCCTATGGCTACACCTTC. Its translation is CASSLSSYGYTF.

The chain links TRBV7-9 to TRBJ2-7, with 10 bases that match TRBD1. V lost 5 bases to trimming and J lost 5 bases; unmatched junction nucleotides: 6. This CDR3 region has 14 residues. CDR1 is SEHNR, CDR2 FQNEAQ, per germline (reference sequence). The CDR3 DNA reads as TGTGCCAGCAGCCGTCCCGGGACAGGGGACGAGCAGTACTTC. Its translation: CASSRPGTGDEQYF.

The V and J genes are TRBV27 and TRBJ2-1; TRBD2 matches at 7 bases. Germline trimming cut 6 bases from V and 3 bases from J; bases unmatched to any gene: 5. This CDR3 region has 14 residues. Germline V gene lookup returns CDR1 MNHEY and CDR2 SMNVEV (reference sequence). In DNA, the CDR3 is TGTGCCAGCAGCCCCGGGGGGAACTACAATGAGCAGTTCTTC. This gives the protein CASSPGGNYNEQFF.